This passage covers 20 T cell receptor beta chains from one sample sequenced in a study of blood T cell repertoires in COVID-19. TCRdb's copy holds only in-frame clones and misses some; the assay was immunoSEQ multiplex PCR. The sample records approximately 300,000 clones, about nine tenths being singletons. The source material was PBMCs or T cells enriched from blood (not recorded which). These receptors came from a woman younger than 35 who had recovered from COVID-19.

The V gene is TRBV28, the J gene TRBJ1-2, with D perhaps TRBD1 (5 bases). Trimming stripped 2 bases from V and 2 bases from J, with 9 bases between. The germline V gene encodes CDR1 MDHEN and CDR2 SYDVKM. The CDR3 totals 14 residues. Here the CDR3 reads CASSLMGPNYGYTF. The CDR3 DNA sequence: TGTGCCAGCAGTTTAATGGGGCCAAACTATGGCTACACCTTC.

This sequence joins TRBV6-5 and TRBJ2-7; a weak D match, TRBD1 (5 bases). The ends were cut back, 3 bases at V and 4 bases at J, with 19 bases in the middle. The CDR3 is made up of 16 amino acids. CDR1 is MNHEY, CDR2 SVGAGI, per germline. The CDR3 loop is CASSYNLQGRAYEQYF. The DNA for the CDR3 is TGTGCCAGCAGTTATAATTTGCAGGGCAGGGCTTACGAGCAGTACTTC.

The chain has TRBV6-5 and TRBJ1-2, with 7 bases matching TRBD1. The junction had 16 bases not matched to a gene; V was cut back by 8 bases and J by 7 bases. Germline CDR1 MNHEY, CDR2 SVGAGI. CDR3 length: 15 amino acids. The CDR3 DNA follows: TGTGCCAGCTGCAGTAGCGGGACAGAGTATTTTGGCTACACCTTC. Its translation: CASCSSGTEYFGYTF.

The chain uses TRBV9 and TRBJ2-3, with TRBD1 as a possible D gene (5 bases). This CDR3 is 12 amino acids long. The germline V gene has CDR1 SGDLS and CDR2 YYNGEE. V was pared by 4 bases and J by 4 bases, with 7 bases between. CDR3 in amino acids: CASSPRADTQYF. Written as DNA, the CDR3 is TGTGCCAGCAGCCCCAGGGCAGATACGCAGTATTTT. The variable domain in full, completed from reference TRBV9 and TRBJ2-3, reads DSGVTQTPKHLITATGQRVTLRCSPRSGDLSVYWYQQSLDQGLQFLIQYYNGEERAKGNILERFSAQQFPDLHSELNLSSLELGDSALYFCASSPRADTQYFGPGTRLTVL.

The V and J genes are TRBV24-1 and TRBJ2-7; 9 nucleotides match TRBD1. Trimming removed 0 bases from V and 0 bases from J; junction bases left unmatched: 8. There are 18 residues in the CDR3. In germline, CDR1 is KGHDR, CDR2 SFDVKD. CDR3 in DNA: TGTGCCACCAGTGATTTGGGGGGACAGGGCCTCAGCTCCTACGAGCAGTACTTC. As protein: CATSDLGGQGLSSYEQYF.

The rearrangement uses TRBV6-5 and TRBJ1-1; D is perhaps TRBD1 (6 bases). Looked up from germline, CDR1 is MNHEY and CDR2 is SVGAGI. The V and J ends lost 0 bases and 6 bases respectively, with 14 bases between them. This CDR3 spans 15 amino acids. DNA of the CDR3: TGTGCCAGCAGTTACTCCCGAGAGGGGGGGTCTGAAGCTTTCTTT. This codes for CASSYSREGGSEAFF.

The CDR3 reads CASSYGTSGGAEQYF. CDR3 nucleotides: TGTGCCAGCAGTTACGGGACTAGCGGGGGAGCCGAGCAGTACTTC. The gene calls are TRBV6-5 and TRBJ2-7; 14 bases match TRBD2. CDR1 and CDR2 from the germline V gene are MNHEY and SVGAGI. Trimming at V came to 2 bases and at J to 6 bases, leaving 3 bases not matched to a gene. The CDR3 sequence is 15 residues long.

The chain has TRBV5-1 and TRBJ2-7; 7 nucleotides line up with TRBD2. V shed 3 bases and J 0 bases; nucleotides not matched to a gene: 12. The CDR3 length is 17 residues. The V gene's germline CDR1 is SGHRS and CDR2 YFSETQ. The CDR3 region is CASSSWPGGINSYEQYF. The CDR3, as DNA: TGCGCCAGCAGCTCTTGGCCGGGGGGAATTAACTCCTACGAGCAGTACTTC.

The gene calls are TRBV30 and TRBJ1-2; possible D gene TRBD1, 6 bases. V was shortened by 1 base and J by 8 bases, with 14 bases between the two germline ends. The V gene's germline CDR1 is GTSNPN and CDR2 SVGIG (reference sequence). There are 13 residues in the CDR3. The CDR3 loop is CAWSAGGARGYTF. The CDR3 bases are TGTGCCTGGAGTGCTGGGGGCGCGAGAGGCTACACCTTC.

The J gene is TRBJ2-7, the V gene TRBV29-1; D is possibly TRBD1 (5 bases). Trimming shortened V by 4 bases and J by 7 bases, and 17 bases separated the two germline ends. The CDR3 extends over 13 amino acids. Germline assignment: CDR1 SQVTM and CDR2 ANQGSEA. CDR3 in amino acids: CSVVGQGPWEQYF. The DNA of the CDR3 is TGCAGCGTTGTAGGGCAGGGCCCTTGGGAGCAGTACTTC.

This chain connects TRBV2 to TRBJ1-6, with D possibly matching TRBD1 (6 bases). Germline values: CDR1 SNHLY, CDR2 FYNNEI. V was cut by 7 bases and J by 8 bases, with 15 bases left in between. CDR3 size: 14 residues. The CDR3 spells CASTKGGNDSPLHF. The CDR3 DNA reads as TGTGCCAGCACCAAAGGGGGAAACGATTCACCCCTCCACTTT.

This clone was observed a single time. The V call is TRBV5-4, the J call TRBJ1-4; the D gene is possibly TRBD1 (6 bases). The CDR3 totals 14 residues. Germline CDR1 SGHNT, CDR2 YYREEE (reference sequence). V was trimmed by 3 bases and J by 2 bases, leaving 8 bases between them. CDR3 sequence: CASSSGQTNEKLFF. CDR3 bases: TGTGCCAGCAGCTCCGGACAGACTAATGAAAAACTGTTTTTT.

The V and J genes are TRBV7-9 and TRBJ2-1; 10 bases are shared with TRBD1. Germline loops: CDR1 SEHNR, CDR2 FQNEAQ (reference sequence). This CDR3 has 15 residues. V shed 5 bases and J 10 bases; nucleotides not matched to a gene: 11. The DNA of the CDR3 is TGTGCCAGCAGCCATCCGGGACAGGGGTTAGACGAGCAGTTCTTC. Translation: CASSHPGQGLDEQFF.

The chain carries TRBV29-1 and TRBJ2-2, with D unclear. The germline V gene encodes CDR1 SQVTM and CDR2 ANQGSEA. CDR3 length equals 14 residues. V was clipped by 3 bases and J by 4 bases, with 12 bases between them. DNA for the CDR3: TGCAGCGTTGACAGGCTCGGATCCACCGGGGAGCTGTTTTTT. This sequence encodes CSVDRLGSTGELFF.

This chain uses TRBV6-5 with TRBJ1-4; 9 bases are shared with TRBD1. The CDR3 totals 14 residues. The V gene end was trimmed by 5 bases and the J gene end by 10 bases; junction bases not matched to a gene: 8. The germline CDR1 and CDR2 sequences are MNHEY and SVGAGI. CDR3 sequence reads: CASSLIGQGRKLFF. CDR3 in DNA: TGTGCCAGCAGTCTAATCGGACAGGGGAGAAAACTGTTTTTT.

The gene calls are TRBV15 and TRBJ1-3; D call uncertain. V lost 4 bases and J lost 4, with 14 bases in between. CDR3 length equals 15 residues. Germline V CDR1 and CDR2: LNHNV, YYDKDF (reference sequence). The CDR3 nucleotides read TGTGCCACCAGCATTAGCGGGGTATGGGGAAACACCATATATTTT. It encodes CATSISGVWGNTIYF. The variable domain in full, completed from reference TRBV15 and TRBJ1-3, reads DAMVIQNPRYQVTQFGKPVTLSCSQTLNHNVMYWYQQKSSQAPKLLFHYYDKDFNNEADTPDNFQSRRPNTSFCFLDIRSPGLGDTAMYLCATSISGVWGNTIYFGEGSWLTVV.

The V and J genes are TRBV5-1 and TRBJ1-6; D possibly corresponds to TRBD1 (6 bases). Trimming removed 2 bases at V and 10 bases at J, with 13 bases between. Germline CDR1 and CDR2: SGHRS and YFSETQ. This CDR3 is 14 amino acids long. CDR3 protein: CASSLGTGGSPLHF. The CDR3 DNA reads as TGCGCCAGCAGCTTAGGGACGGGGGGCTCACCCCTCCACTTT.

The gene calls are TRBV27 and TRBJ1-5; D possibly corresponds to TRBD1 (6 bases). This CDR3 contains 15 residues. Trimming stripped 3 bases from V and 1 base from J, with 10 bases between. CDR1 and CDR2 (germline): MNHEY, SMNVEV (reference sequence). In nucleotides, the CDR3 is TGTGCCAGCAGTTTCCAGGGGTCGAGCAATCAGCCCCAGCATTTT. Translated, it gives CASSFQGSSNQPQHF.

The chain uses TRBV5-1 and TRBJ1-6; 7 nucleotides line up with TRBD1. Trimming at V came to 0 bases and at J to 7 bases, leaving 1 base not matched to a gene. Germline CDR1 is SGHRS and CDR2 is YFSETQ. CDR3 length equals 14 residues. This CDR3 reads CASSLATGNSPLHF. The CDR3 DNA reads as TGCGCCAGCAGCTTGGCGACAGGGAATTCACCCCTCCACTTT.

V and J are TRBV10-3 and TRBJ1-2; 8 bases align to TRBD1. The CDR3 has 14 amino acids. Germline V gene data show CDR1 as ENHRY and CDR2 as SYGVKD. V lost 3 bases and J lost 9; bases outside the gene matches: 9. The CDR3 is CAISESGQGASYTF. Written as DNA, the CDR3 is TGTGCCATCAGTGAATCTGGGCAGGGGGCTAGCTACACCTTC.